Following are 29 T cell receptor beta chains from one sample sequenced in a study of blood T cell repertoires in COVID-19. Data came from immunoSEQ multiplex PCR; TCRdb stores just in-frame clones and leaves some out. The repertoire holds roughly 230,000 clones, with about four fifths as singletons. Material for sequencing was peripheral blood. All receptors derive from a man between 45 and 60 years old with acute or convalescent COVID-19.

The gene calls are TRBV7-9 and TRBJ2-7; the match to TRBD2 covers 9 bases. Germline loops: CDR1 SEHNR, CDR2 FQNEAQ (reference sequence). J lost 1 base, V lost 6 bases, and 4 bases had no gene match. The CDR3 is 14 amino acids. CDR3 protein: CASSQRGVSYEQYF. CDR3 coding DNA: TGTGCCAGCAGTCAGCGGGGGGTGTCCTACGAGCAGTACTTC.

This CDR3 is CASSWGKRAGDTEAFF. The CDR3 nucleotides read TGCGCCAGCAGCTGGGGCAAAAGGGCGGGGGACACTGAAGCTTTCTTT. The chain has TRBV5-1 and TRBJ1-1; TRBD1 might be the D (5 bases). V lost 3 bases and J lost 3, with 18 bases in between. Germline lookup yields CDR1 SGHRS and CDR2 YFSETQ. The CDR3 sequence is 16 residues long.

This chain links TRBV28 with TRBJ1-5; no clear D gene. This CDR3 contains 17 residues. Germline-derived CDR1 and CDR2 are MDHEN and SYDVKM. Trimming stripped 3 bases from V and 5 bases from J, with 20 bases between. The CDR3 nucleotides are TGTGCCAGCAGTTTCTGGGGTCGGGGATTCGTTGATCAGCCCCAGCATTTT. Its translation: CASSFWGRGFVDQPQHF.

The rearrangement links TRBV7-3 to TRBJ2-3; the D gene is possibly TRBD1 (6 bases). The CDR3 sequence is 16 residues long. Germline CDR1 and CDR2: SGHTA and FQGTGA. With 5 bases removed from V and 0 bases from J, the gap between germline ends came to 15 bases. The CDR3 here is CASSQTGQISTDTQYF. The CDR3 DNA reads as TGTGCCAGCAGCCAAACGGGACAAATAAGCACAGATACGCAGTATTTT. Drawing the rest from reference TRBV7-3 and TRBJ2-3, the complete variable domain is GAGVSQTPSNKVTEKGKYVELRCDPISGHTALYWYRQSLGQGPEFLIYFQGTGAADDSGLPNDRFFAVRPEGSVSTLKIQRTERGDSAVYLCASSQTGQISTDTQYFGPGTRLTVL.

In its sample, this clone was seen a few times. CDR3 region: CASSGTSGSYEQYF. CDR3 DNA: TGCGCCAGCTCCGGGACTAGCGGGTCCTACGAGCAGTACTTC. The chain joins TRBV10-1 to TRBJ2-7; TRBD2 matches at 12 bases. Germline V lookup: CDR1 WNHNN, CDR2 SYGVQD (reference sequence). The CDR3 is 14 residues long. V lost 8 bases to trimming and J lost 1 base; unmatched junction nucleotides: 3.

The genes are TRBV28 and TRBJ2-1; 7 bases match TRBD2. CDR1 and CDR2 (germline): MDHEN, SYDVKM. The CDR3 contains 14 residues. V dropped 6 bases and J dropped 7; count of bases not matched to a gene: 9. The CDR3 sequence is CASSPGGPRNEQFF. In DNA form, the CDR3 reads TGTGCCAGCAGCCCGGGAGGCCCGCGGAATGAGCAGTTCTTC.

V usage is TRBV3-1 (or the pseudogene TRBV3-2) and J usage is TRBJ1-1, with TRBD1 matching over 7 bases. There are 15 residues in the CDR3. Germline V gives CDR1 LGHDT, CDR2 YNNKEL (reference sequence). Germline trimming cut 1 base from V and 3 bases from J; bases unmatched to any gene: 5. CDR3 nucleotides: TGTGCCAGCAGCCAAGGGACAGGCGGGGACACTGAAGCTTTCTTT. It codes for CASSQGTGGDTEAFF.

V and J are TRBV25-1 and TRBJ2-7; 9 bases fit TRBD1. Unmatched junction bases numbered 10, after V lost 7 bases and J lost 9 bases. The germline V gene has CDR1 MGHDK and CDR2 SYGVNS. CDR3 length: 13 residues. The CDR3 nucleotides read TGTGCCAGCAATAGACAGGGGGAGAACCGGCAGTACTTC. Encoded protein: CASNRQGENRQYF.

The genes are TRBV5-1 and TRBJ1-1, with 11 bases matching TRBD1. V was pared by 4 bases and J by 7 bases, with 9 bases of the junction left unmatched. Germline-derived CDR1 and CDR2 are SGHRS and YFSETQ. This CDR3 has 15 amino acids. The CDR3 bases are TGCGCCAGCAGCCTGGCCGGGACAGGGGGTGGTGAAGCTTTCTTT. Amino acids: CASSLAGTGGGEAFF.

V and J are TRBV9 and TRBJ2-1, with TRBD2 as a possible D gene (6 bases). Germline CDR1 reads SGDLS; CDR2 reads YYNGEE. The ends were cut back, 3 bases at V and 6 bases at J, with 22 bases in the middle. The CDR3 has 17 amino acids. In nucleotides, the CDR3 is TGTGCCAGCAGCGGGAGAGTGGCTAGCGAGAATCCCAATGAGCAGTTCTTC. Its protein is CASSGRVASENPNEQFF. Full variable domain (rest looked up from reference TRBV9 and TRBJ2-1): DSGVTQTPKHLITATGQRVTLRCSPRSGDLSVYWYQQSLDQGLQFLIQYYNGEERAKGNILERFSAQQFPDLHSELNLSSLELGDSALYFCASSGRVASENPNEQFFGPGTRLTVL.

This clone was counted only a few times. The gene calls are TRBV28 and TRBJ1-1, with D unresolved. CDR3 length: 12 amino acids. The germline V gene encodes CDR1 MDHEN and CDR2 SYDVKM. V gave up 5 bases and J gave up 7 bases, with 11 bases separating them. CDR3 bases: TGTGCCAGCAGTCGTAGAAAAGTTGAAGCTTTCTTT. This sequence encodes CASSRRKVEAFF.

The chain couples TRBV9 to TRBJ1-2, with 8 bases matching TRBD1. In germline, CDR1 is SGDLS, CDR2 YYNGEE. This CDR3 comprises 13 residues. Losses at the gene ends were 0 bases for V and 8 bases for J; bases not matched to a gene: 3. In DNA form, the CDR3 reads TGTGCCAGCAGCGTAGCGACAGGGGACGGCTACACCTTC. Translating gives CASSVATGDGYTF.

The rearrangement links TRBV6-6 to TRBJ1-5, with TRBD1 as a possible D gene (5 bases). The CDR3 is made up of 15 amino acids. The germline V gene encodes CDR1 MNHNY and CDR2 SVGAGI (reference sequence). V lost 5 bases and J 7 bases, leaving 18 bases between the germline ends. The CDR3, as DNA: TGTGCCAGCAGTCCCGGTACGGGGGGTCCCCAGCCCCAGCATTTT. Protein sequence: CASSPGTGGPQPQHF.

The rearrangement links TRBV29-1 to TRBJ1-1; D is undetermined. V lost 4 bases, J lost 6 bases, and 12 bases lay in between. The CDR3 extends over 12 amino acids. Germline V gene data show CDR1 as SQVTM and CDR2 as ANQGSEA. CDR3 DNA sequence: TGCAGCGTTGTGGGAGGGTCCCCTGAAGCTTTCTTT. Translating it yields CSVVGGSPEAFF.

This clone has just one count. One junction end disagrees with the germline gene, perhaps due to a read error. The chain uses TRBV6-2 or TRBV6-3 and TRBJ2-7; D possibly corresponds to TRBD2 (6 bases). CDR1 MNHEY and CDR2 SVGEGT come from the germline V gene. CDR3 size: 14 residues. CDR3 amino acids: CATSYRGREYEQYF. Written as DNA, the CDR3 is TGTGCCACCAGTTATCGGGGGAGAGAGTACGAGCAGTACTTC.

V usage is TRBV3-1 (or the pseudogene TRBV3-2) and J usage is TRBJ2-7; D gene uncertain. This CDR3 contains 14 residues. Trimming pared 4 bases from V and 1 base from J, leaving 11 bases between. The germline CDR1 and CDR2 sequences are LGHDT and YNNKEL (reference sequence). DNA of the CDR3: TGTGCCAGCAGCCTTTTCACAGCTTCCTACGAGCAGTACTTC. This encodes CASSLFTASYEQYF.

J is TRBJ2-5 and V is TRBV29-1; D may be TRBD2 (6 bases). This CDR3 spans 13 amino acids. V lost 4 bases and J 5 bases, leaving 14 bases between the germline ends. The germline CDR1 and CDR2 sequences are SQVTM and ANQGSEA. CDR3 amino acids: CSVGGVQPETQYF. The DNA of the CDR3 is TGCAGCGTTGGGGGGGTCCAACCGGAGACCCAGTACTTC.

The chain joins TRBV5-1 to TRBJ2-1; TRBD2 matches 11 bases. Trimming took 5 bases from V and 5 from J; bases not matched to a gene: 12. The germline gives CDR1 SGHRS, CDR2 YFSETQ. The CDR3 extends over 17 amino acids. The CDR3, as DNA: TGCGCCAGCAGTCCAGGCCTCCTAGCGGGAGGCGACAATGAGCAGTTCTTC. Translation gives CASSPGLLAGGDNEQFF.

Comment on this clone: The sample holds other DNA sequences that translate to the same CDR3. The rearrangement uses TRBV6-5 and TRBJ1-2; TRBD1 agrees at 7 bases. Per the germline V gene, CDR1 is MNHEY and CDR2 is SVGAGI. This CDR3 spans 12 amino acids. Unmatched junction bases numbered 4, after V lost 5 bases and J lost 7 bases. The CDR3 nucleotides are TGTGCCAGCAGTCCCGACAGGGTTGGCTACACCTTC. Translating it yields CASSPDRVGYTF.

V gene TRBV27 combines with J gene TRBJ2-1; unclear D gene. Trimming stripped 5 bases from V and 10 bases from J, with 12 bases between. The length of the CDR3 is 12 residues. Germline V lookup: CDR1 MNHEY, CDR2 SMNVEV (reference sequence). The CDR3 loop is CASSTLYEEQFF. DNA for the CDR3: TGTGCCAGCAGTACTTTATACGAGGAGCAGTTCTTC.

The table lists this clone with a few counts. This CDR3 is also generated by other DNA sequences in the sample. The rearrangement links TRBV27 to TRBJ2-7; 10 nucleotides agree with TRBD1. Germline lookup yields CDR1 MNHEY and CDR2 SMNVEV (reference sequence). The CDR3 length is 14 residues. V shed 5 bases and J 2 bases; nucleotides not matched to a gene: 3. CDR3 sequence: CASSLGQGAYEQYF. The CDR3 nucleotides are TGTGCCAGCAGTCTTGGACAGGGGGCCTACGAGCAGTACTTC.

The chain carries TRBV18 and TRBJ2-2; D is undetermined. CDR1 KGHSH and CDR2 LQKENI come from the germline V gene. Trimming left V 2 bases short and J 4 bases short, with 8 bases between. The CDR3 loop spans 14 amino acids. In nucleotides, the CDR3 is TGTGCCAGCTCACCAACGGAGATCACCGGGGAGCTGTTTTTT. Protein sequence: CASSPTEITGELFF.

The rearrangement uses TRBV2 and TRBJ2-6; 8 nucleotides align to TRBD1. CDR1 and CDR2 (germline): SNHLY, FYNNEI. J was trimmed by 0 bases and V by 3 bases; bases with no gene match: 7. The length of the CDR3 is 18 residues. The CDR3 region has the DNA TGTGCCAGCAGTGATTGGGGGACAGGCACCTCTGGGGCCAACGTCCTGACTTTC. It codes for CASSDWGTGTSGANVLTF.

The rearrangement joins TRBV7-9 to TRBJ1-5; 7 nucleotides line up with TRBD1. The CDR3 length is 15 residues. J gave up 7 bases and V 1 base, and 7 bases lay outside the gene matches. CDR1 is SEHNR, CDR2 FQNEAQ, per germline (reference sequence). The CDR3 here is CASSLGRQGEQPQHF. The CDR3 DNA sequence: TGTGCCAGCAGCTTAGGCAGACAGGGCGAGCAGCCCCAGCATTTT.

The chain employs TRBV11-2 and TRBJ2-3, with 10 bases identical to TRBD2. The germline V gene encodes CDR1 SGHAT and CDR2 FQNNGV. CDR3 length equals 18 residues. The V segment lost 0 bases and the J segment 0 bases; nucleotides outside the gene matches: 6. The DNA for the CDR3 is TGTGCCAGCAGCTTAGATCGGACTAGCGGCCTGAGCACAGATACGCAGTATTTT. It translates to CASSLDRTSGLSTDTQYF. The full variable domain, its missing parts supplied by reference TRBV11-2 and TRBJ2-3, is EAGVAQSPRYKIIEKRQSVAFWCNPISGHATLYWYQQILGQGPKLLIQFQNNGVVDDSQLPKDRFSAERLKGVDSTLKIQPAKLEDSAVYLCASSLDRTSGLSTDTQYFGPGTRLTVL.

J is TRBJ2-7 and V is TRBV28; maybe TRBD2 (5 bases). Looked up from germline, CDR1 is MDHEN and CDR2 is SYDVKM. With 6 bases removed from V and 1 base from J, the gap between germline ends came to 7 bases. The CDR3 consists of 12 residues. CDR3 nucleotides: TGTGCCAGCAGAAGGGAGTCCTACGAGCAGTACTTC. Encoded protein: CASRRESYEQYF.

The chain carries TRBV5-1 and TRBJ2-1; 10 nucleotides match TRBD2. Looked up from germline, CDR1 is SGHRS and CDR2 is YFSETQ. The J segment lost 6 bases and the V segment lost 1 base, leaving 7 bases of the junction unmatched. This CDR3 region has 16 residues. The CDR3 sequence: CASSLIPLAGTNEQFF. The CDR3 nucleotides are TGCGCCAGCAGCTTGATACCACTAGCGGGGACCAATGAGCAGTTCTTC.

V and J are TRBV19 and TRBJ1-3; tentatively, D is TRBD1 (5 bases). The V and J ends lost 6 bases and 2 bases respectively, with 11 bases between them. CDR1 is LNHDA, CDR2 SQIVND, per germline (reference sequence). The CDR3 is 14 amino acids. CDR3 in amino acids: CASRKDTAGNTIYF. The CDR3 DNA follows: TGTGCCAGTAGAAAGGACACGGCTGGAAACACCATATATTTT.

Only one count was recorded for this clone. This chain uses TRBV3-1 (or the pseudogene TRBV3-2) with TRBJ1-2, with D tentatively TRBD1 (5 bases). CDR1 and CDR2 (germline): LGHDT, YNNKEL (reference sequence). The V end lost 2 bases, the J end lost 8 bases, and 21 bases lay between the germline ends. The CDR3 covers 16 residues. CDR3 in amino acids: CASSQLPRPGMIGYTF. As DNA, the CDR3 is TGTGCCAGCAGCCAACTCCCACGGCCAGGGATGATCGGCTACACCTTC.